The sequence of this TCR beta chain was determined in a study of cytomegalovirus exposure and HLA in healthy donors (dated by TCRdb to the late 2010s). General notes on the study: An earlier analysis of approximately 590 of the donors reported about 290 Gb of sequence data and 117 million unique TCR beta sequences from some 180 million T cells. In the later analysis, no new phenotypic data were used to find candidate immune exposures; instead, reliance was placed on TCR beta sequences and their occurrence across donors. Among roughly 400 genotyped donors of the cohort, an average of approximately 250,000 unique TCR beta nucleotide sequences were sequenced per donor, about a sixth of them non-productive. The aim of the study was to test whether cataloging public T cell receptors could identify signatures of past pathogen exposure. To study patterns of TCR occurrence, a later analysis re-analyzed previously published TCR beta repertoires from around 700 donors and added high-resolution HLA genotyping. A separate validation cohort of 100 to 150 different subjects was used in addition to the approximately 700-subject first cohort. The T cell repertoires of 666 subjects were profiled by immunosequencing and related to cytomegalovirus serostatus. The study combined high-throughput TCR immunosequencing, statistical association of individual TCRs with disease status, and machine learning to predict cytomegalovirus infection status. The genetic ancestry cluster associated with self-reported Caucasian donors included roughly four fifths of the approximately 430 genotyped donors. All discovery cohort repertoires had been generated on a single sequencing platform. The number of typed donors differed by locus: about 620-640 for A, B, C, DRB1 and DQB1; approximately 520 for DQA1; some 590 for DPA1; and roughly 450 for DPB1. A later genetic analysis used genome-wide SNP genotypes for about 60% of the roughly 700 donors, treating that subset as a discovery cohort. Alongside the repertoire data, information on donor age, sex, ethnicity and CMV serostatus was compiled. Roughly five DR-DQ haplotypes were handled as single units for association and clustering because linkage in the cohort was strong. An earlier analysis of approximately 630 of the donors applied high-throughput TCR beta sequencing to assess whether each TCR beta V gene segment acted as functional or pseudogenic. An early release that covered 500 to 800 HLA-typed donors contained 300 to 350 gigabases of sequencing data and 70 million to 100 million unique TCR sequences. HLA typing covered class I and class II loci at four-digit resolution.

Germline trimming amounts to 2 bases on V and 3 bases on J, with 6 as the count of junction bases outside the gene matches. CDR1 and CDR2 are drawn from the germline V gene: ENHRY, SYGVKD. There are 16 amino acids in the CDR3, from cysteine to phenylalanine inclusive. The DNA shown is the 48-base CDR3, in frame from base 1. General findings and caveats noted by the study authors: A further reported finding was that TCR beta sequences accurately predicted the HLA-A and HLA-B alleles for most subjects in the first cohort. A cluster of highly shared sequence variants was judged likely to represent a technical artifact of the sequencing pipeline. Because counts were too low, about 15 rarely observed V segments, including chromosome 9 orphons, were left out of the earlier analysis of over 550 of the donors. CMV serostatus was the only immune exposure information available for the cohort. A later analysis found that most CMV-associated TCR beta chains appeared HLA-restricted, with HLA associations seemingly driven largely by CMV exposure. In vitro tests confirmed that a few of the cytomegalovirus-associated TCR beta chains recognize cytomegalovirus antigens. Because some donors lacked HLA typing at each locus, the association tests relied only on the typed subset. At a false discovery rate of 0.05, a later analysis linked 16,951 TCR beta sequences to specific HLA alleles. A total of fewer than 200 TCR beta chains were listed by the study as associated with cytomegalovirus. According to the authors, the approach could potentially be generalized to other disease states and immunological phenotypes. The classifier was reported to diagnose cytomegalovirus status with high specificity and sensitivity in both the original and validation cohorts. In a later genetic analysis, fewer N-insertions in productive TCRs were reported among donors in an Asian-associated ancestry cluster than the roughly 670-donor mean. This cohort had only TCR beta chains sequenced, and the lack of alpha or paired-chain data limited which features could be detected. Across donors, most TCR sequences were observed very rarely, whereas some public TCRs were present in many individuals. The presence/absence analyses assumed that sequencing depth was roughly uniform across donors, and that assumption may not be true. According to a later analysis, TCR association rates differed among HLA loci, with DRB1 alleles showing the most associated TCRs and HLA-C alleles showing the fewest. The 87-base-pair reads could not distinguish some IMGT-functional V segments, including TRBV6-2 and TRBV6-3, so those segments were excluded. Strong co-occurrence of HLA alleles, especially DR and DQ, made assigning TCR associations to individual alleles difficult. Correlated functional status among segregating V segments might be attributable to linkage disequilibrium, but an unknown experimental factor could not be ruled out. In a later analysis, several top co-occurrence clusters were reported to appear linked to parvovirus B19, influenza, CMV and Epstein-Barr virus. In an earlier analysis of under 600 of the donors, most TCR beta V segments were observed in productive rearrangements about 90% or about 30% of the time, broadly matching IMGT annotations. A later genetic analysis associated a missense DCLRE1C variant with V-gene and J-gene trimming of TCR beta chains, and an independent cohort replicated the association. In a later analysis, HLA-associated TCR beta chains showed more clonal expansion and lower generation probabilities than non-associated chains that were equally common.

The cohort was made up of 666 healthy bone marrow donors. At the time of sampling, all cohort members were nominally healthy, though unrecorded immune exposures were likely present. The donor was CMV seropositive and was included in the group of 250 to 350 seropositive cohort members. A peripheral blood sample was collected from each donor, and TCR beta sequencing was performed on peripheral blood mononuclear cells. Genomic DNA was extracted from the blood cell samples with the Qiagen DNeasy Blood Extraction Kit. Libraries were prepared through the immunoSEQ multiplex PCR assay. A mixture of 60 forward primers for TCR Vbeta segments and 13 reverse primers for TCR Jbeta segments was used in the multiplex PCR. A multiplex PCR assay on genomic DNA amplified the CDR3 region of rearranged TCR beta genes. Amplified TCR beta libraries were sequenced as 87-base-pair reads on the Illumina HiSeq System. On the authors' methods: A later analysis counted about 76 million unique TCR beta chains across the 550 to 700 repertoires, and around 9.9 million of these chains were shared by at least two donors. To remove PCR and sequencing errors, raw reads were error-corrected and collapsed into unique sequences using a nearest-neighbor algorithm that merged closely related sequences. CDR3 sequences were aligned to IMGT reference sequences to assign V, D and J gene segments. For a sequence to be retained, a match of at least six nucleotides to both a V gene segment and a J gene segment was required. A rearrangement was called productive if the CDR3 had no stop codons and remained in frame with V and J, and every other rearrangement was called non-productive. CDR3 was defined by IMGT convention, running from the second conserved V-encoded cysteine to the conserved J-encoded phenylalanine. In an earlier analysis of approximately 500 of the donors, sequences lacking an unambiguous match to a single V gene segment were excluded. In an earlier analysis of 587 of the donors, a V segment was called functional when productive rearrangements were above 56.7%, and segregating when the standard deviation between donors exceeded 5%. A statistical classification framework was developed to diagnose cytomegalovirus status using the catalog of TCR beta chain sequences. A later analysis assigned V and J genes by comparing TCR nucleotide sequences with IMGT/GENE-DB human TR gene sequences. Using the TCRdist pipeline, a later analysis assigned CDR3 sequences along with most-parsimonious VDJ recombination scenarios. A later analysis defined each TCR beta chain by its CDR3 amino acid sequence plus V-gene family, and excluded reads lacking a unique V-gene family. To address suspected cross-contamination and a sequencing artifact, a later analysis removed a few hundred highly shared, low-generation-probability nucleotide sequences. In a later analysis, a clonal expansion index for each public chain was calculated from normalized within-repertoire ranks of inferred template counts. In a later analysis, generation probabilities were computed using a VDJ recombination model fitted to out-of-frame rearrangements, and the results were checked against IGoR. A later analysis scored TCR-TCR, TCR-HLA and TCR-CMV co-occurrence with hypergeometric tests, applying a repertoire-size bias correction to TCR pairs. False discovery rates were estimated in a later analysis by permuting HLA or CMV assignments 20 times. A later analysis grouped co-occurring TCRs with DBSCAN, adding TCRdist sequence similarity when clustering within HLA-allele-positive subsets. Repertoires with fewer than 30,000 or more than 120,000 public chains, plus five repertoires with anomalous nucleotide sharing, were excluded from co-occurrence clustering. TCRdb provides this immuneACCESS table in a form limited to in-frame rearrangements. Some clones are lacking; in checked studies, under half of them reflect an unresolved V gene, and why the rest are absent is not known. That table supplies the V and J calls and clone size; D and trimming were determined from the DNA. The sample data list 150,000 to 200,000 clones, and approximately 76% of these were observed just once. The top ten clones comprise about 5.4% of the sample.

In regard to this clone: Its antigen remains undetermined. Within one base of it there is no much larger clone, and no base qualities were kept. The sample has other DNA sequences that encode this CDR3 too.

This clonotype originated in a woman between 18 and 29 years old in good health and CMV-seropositive. Sequencing was carried out using PBMCs. The chain is assembled from TRBV10-3 and TRBJ1-4, with TRBD1 identical over 7 junction bases. The base sequence is TGTGCCATCAGTGAGACGCGACAGGGCCCTAATGAAAAACTGTTTTTT. Translation gives CAISETRQGPNEKLFF.